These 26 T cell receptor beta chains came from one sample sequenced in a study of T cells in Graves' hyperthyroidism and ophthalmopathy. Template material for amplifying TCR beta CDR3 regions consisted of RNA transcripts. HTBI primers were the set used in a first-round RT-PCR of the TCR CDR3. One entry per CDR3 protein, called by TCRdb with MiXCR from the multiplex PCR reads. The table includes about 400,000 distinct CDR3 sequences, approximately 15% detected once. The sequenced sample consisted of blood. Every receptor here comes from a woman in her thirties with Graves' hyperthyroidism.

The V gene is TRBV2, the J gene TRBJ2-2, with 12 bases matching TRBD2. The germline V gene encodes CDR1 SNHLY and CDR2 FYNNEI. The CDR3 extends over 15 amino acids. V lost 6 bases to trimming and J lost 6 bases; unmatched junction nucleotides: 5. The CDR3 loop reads CASSRLAGAAGELFF. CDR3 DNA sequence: TGTGCCAGCAGCCGACTAGCGGGAGCGGCCGGGGAGCTGTTTTTT.

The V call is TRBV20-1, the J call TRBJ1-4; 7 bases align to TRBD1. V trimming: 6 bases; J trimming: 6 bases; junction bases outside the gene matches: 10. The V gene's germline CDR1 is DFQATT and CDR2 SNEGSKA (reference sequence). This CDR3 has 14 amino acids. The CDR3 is CSATKDRVYEKLFF. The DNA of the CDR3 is TGCAGTGCAACCAAAGACAGGGTTTATGAAAAACTGTTTTTT.

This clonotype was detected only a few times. In DNA, the CDR3 is TGTGCCACCAACCTGGACAGGGGTGACGAGACCCAGTACTTC. Translating gives CATNLDRGDETQYF. The gene calls are TRBV25-1 and TRBJ2-5, with TRBD1 identical over 9 bases. This CDR3 is built from 14 residues. Trimming took 10 bases from V and 5 from J; bases not matched to a gene: 11. Germline CDR1 MGHDK, CDR2 SYGVNS. Full variable domain (rest looked up from reference TRBV25-1 and TRBJ2-5): EADIYQTPRYLVIGTGKKITLECSQTMGHDKMYWYQQDPGMELHLIHYSYGVNSTEKGDLSSESTVSRIRTEHFPLTLESARPSHTSQYLCATNLDRGDETQYFGPGTRLLVL.

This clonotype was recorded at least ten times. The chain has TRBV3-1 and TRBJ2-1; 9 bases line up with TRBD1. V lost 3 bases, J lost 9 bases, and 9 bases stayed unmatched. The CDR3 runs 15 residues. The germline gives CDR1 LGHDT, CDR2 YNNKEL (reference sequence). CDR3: CASSQVTTGGSEQFF. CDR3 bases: TGTGCCAGCAGCCAGGTCACTACAGGGGGCTCTGAGCAGTTCTTC.

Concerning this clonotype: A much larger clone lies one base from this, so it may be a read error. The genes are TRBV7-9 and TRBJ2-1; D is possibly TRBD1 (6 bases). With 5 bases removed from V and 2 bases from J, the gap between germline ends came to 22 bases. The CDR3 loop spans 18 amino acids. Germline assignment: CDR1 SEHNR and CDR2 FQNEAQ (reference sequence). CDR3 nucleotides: TGTGCCAGCAGCCGTGGACCCAGGGACAAGGGTGCCTACAATGAGCAGTTCTTC. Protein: CASSRGPRDKGAYNEQFF.

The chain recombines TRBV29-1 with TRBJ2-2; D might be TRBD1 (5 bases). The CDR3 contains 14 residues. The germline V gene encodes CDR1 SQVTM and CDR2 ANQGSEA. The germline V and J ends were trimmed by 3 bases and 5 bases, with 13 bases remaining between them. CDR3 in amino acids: CSVERQGRTGELFF. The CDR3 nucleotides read TGCAGCGTTGAGAGGCAGGGTAGAACCGGGGAGCTGTTTTTT.

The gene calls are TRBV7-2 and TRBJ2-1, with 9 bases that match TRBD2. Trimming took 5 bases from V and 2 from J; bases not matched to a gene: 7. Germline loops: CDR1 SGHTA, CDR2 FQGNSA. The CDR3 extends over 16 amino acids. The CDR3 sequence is CASSPHLAGAYNEQFF. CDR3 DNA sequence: TGTGCCAGCAGCCCGCATTTAGCGGGGGCCTACAATGAGCAGTTCTTC. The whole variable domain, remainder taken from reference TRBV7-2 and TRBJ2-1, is GAGVSQSPSNKVTEKGKDVELRCDPISGHTALYWYRQSLGQGLEFLIYFQGNSAPDKSGLPSDRFSAERTGGSVSTLTIQRTQQEDSAVYLCASSPHLAGAYNEQFFGPGTRLTVL.

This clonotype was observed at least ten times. This CDR3 is CASSYSRGRVNTEAFF. The CDR3 coding sequence is TGTGCCAGCAGTTACTCGAGGGGGAGGGTGAACACTGAAGCTTTCTTT. The rearrangement uses TRBV6-5 and TRBJ1-1; TRBD1 might be the D (6 bases). The CDR3 runs 16 residues. Trimming shortened V by 0 bases and J by 0 bases, and 11 bases separated the two germline ends. Germline CDR1 and CDR2: MNHEY and SVGAGI.

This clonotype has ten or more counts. The CDR3 region is CASTLGARETQYF. As DNA, the CDR3 is TGTGCCAGCACCCTGGGAGCTCGGGAGACCCAGTACTTC. The J gene is TRBJ2-5, the V gene TRBV28; D might be TRBD2 (5 bases). This CDR3 has 13 amino acids. Trimming left V 7 bases short and J 5 bases short, with 14 bases between. The germline V gene encodes CDR1 MDHEN and CDR2 SYDVKM. The full variable domain, completed using reference TRBV28 and TRBJ2-5, is DVKVTQSSRYLVKRTGEKVFLECVQDMDHENMFWYRQDPGLGLRLIYFSYDVKMKEKGDIPEGYSVSREKKERFSLILESASTNQTSMYLCASTLGARETQYFGPGTRLLVL.

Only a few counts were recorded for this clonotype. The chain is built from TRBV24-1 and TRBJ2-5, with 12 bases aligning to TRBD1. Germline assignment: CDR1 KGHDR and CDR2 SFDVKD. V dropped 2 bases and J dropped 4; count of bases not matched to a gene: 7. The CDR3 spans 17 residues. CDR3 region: CATSDSGTGGFRETQYF. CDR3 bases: TGTGCCACCAGTGATTCCGGGACAGGGGGCTTTAGAGAGACCCAGTACTTC.

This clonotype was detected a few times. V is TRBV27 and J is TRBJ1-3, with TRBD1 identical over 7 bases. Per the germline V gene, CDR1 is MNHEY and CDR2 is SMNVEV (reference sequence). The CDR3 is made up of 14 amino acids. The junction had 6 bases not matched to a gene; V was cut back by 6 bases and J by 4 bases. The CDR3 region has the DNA TGTGCCAGCAGCTTGACAGGGAGAGGAAACACCATATATTTT. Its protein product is CASSLTGRGNTIYF.

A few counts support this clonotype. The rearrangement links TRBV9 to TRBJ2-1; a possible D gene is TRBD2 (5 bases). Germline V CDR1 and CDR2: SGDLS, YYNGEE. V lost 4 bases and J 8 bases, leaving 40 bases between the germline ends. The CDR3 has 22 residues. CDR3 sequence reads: CASSHRPPPGWRPGLNGDEQFF. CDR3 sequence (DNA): TGTGCCAGCAGCCACCGCCCCCCTCCCGGGTGGAGGCCGGGTCTAAATGGGGATGAGCAGTTCTTC.

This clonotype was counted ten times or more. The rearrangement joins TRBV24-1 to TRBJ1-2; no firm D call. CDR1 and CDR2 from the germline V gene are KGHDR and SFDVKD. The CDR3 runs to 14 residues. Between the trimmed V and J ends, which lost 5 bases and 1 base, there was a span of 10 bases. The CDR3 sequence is CATSGRVDNYGYTF. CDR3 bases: TGTGCCACCAGTGGTAGGGTGGATAACTATGGCTACACCTTC.

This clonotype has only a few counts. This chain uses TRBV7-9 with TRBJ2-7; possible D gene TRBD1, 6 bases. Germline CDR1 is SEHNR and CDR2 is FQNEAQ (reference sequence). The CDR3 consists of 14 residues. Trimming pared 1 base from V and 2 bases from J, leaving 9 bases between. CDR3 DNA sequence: TGTGCCAGCAGCTTAGAACAGGGAACCTACGAGCAGTACTTC. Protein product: CASSLEQGTYEQYF.

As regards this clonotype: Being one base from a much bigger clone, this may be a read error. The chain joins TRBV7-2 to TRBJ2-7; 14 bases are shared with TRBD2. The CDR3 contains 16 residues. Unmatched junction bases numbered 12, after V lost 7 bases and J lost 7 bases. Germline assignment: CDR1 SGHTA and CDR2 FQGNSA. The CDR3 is CASTEGLGLAGVEQYF. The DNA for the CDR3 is TGTGCCAGCACTGAGGGTCTGGGACTAGCGGGAGTGGAGCAGTACTTC.

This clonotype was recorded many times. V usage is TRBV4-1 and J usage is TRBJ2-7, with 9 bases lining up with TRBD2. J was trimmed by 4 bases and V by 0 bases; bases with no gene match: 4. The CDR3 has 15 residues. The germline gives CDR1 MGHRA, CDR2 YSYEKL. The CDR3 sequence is CASSQELAGVYEQYF. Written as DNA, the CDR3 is TGCGCCAGCAGCCAAGAGTTAGCGGGAGTATACGAGCAGTACTTC.

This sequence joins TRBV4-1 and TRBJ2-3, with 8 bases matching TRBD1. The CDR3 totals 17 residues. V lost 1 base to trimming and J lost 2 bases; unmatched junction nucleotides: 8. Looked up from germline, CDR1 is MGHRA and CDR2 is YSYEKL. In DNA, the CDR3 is TGCGCCAGCAGCCAAGCCCCCGGACAGGGAAACACAGATACGCAGTATTTT. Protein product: CASSQAPGQGNTDTQYF.

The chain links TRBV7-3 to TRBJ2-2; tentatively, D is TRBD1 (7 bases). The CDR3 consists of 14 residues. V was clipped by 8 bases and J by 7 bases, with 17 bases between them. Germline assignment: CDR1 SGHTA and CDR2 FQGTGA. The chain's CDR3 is CASRETGNFGELFF. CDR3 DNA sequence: TGTGCCAGCCGGGAGACAGGGAATTTCGGGGAGCTGTTTTTT.

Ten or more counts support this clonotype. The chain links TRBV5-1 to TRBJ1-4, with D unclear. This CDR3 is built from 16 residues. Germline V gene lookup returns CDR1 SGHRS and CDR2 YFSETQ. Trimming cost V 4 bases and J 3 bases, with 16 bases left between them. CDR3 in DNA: TGCGCCAGCAGCGGCACGCTGATGGGAGCTAATGAAAAACTGTTTTTT. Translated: CASSGTLMGANEKLFF.

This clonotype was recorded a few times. The DNA for the CDR3 is TGTGCCAGCAGTTACCGGCCTAGCGGGCCCAATGAGCAGTTCTTC. Its protein product is CASSYRPSGPNEQFF. This rearrangement joins TRBV6-5 to TRBJ2-1; 8 bases align to TRBD2. The CDR3 extends over 15 amino acids. The junction had 6 bases not matched to a gene; V was cut back by 2 bases and J by 6 bases. CDR1 is MNHEY, CDR2 SVGAGI, per germline.

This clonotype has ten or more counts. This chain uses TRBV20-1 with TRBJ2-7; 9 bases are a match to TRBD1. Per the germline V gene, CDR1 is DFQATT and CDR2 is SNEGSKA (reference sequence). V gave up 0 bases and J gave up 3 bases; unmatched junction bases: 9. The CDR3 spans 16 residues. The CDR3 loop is CSARDYSGQGNYEQYF. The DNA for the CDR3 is TGCAGTGCTAGAGATTACTCGGGACAGGGTAACTACGAGCAGTACTTC.

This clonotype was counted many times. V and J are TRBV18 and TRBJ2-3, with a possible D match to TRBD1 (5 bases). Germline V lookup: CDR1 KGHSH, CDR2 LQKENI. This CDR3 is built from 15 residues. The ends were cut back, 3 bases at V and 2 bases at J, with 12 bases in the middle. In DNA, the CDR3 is TGTGCCAGCTCACCTGGGGCCAGCTACACAGATACGCAGTATTTT. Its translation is CASSPGASYTDTQYF. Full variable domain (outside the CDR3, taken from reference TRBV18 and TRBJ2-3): NAGVMQNPRHLVRRRGQEARLRCSPMKGHSHVYWYRQLPEEGLKFMVYLQKENIIDESGMPKERFSAEFPKEGPSILRIQQVVRGDSAAYFCASSPGASYTDTQYFGPGTRLTVL.

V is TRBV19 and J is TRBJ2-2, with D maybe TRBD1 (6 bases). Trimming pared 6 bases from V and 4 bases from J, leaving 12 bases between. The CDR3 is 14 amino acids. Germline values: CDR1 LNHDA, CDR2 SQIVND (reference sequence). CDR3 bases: TGTGCCAGTAGCTATTCAGGGGCCACCGGGGAGCTGTTTTTT. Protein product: CASSYSGATGELFF.

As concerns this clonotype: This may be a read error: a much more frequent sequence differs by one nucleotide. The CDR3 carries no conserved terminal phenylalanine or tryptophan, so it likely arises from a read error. In nucleotides, the CDR3 is TGCAGTGCTAGAGATAAGCGAAGCCGAGGGAATCTGAACACTGAAGCTTTCTCT. Amino acids: CSARDKRSRGNLNTEAFS. The V call is TRBV20-1, the J call TRBJ1-1; no clear D gene. The ends were cut back, 0 bases at V and 0 bases at J, with 20 bases in the middle. CDR1 DFQATT and CDR2 SNEGSKA come from the germline V gene (reference sequence). The CDR3 is made up of 18 amino acids.

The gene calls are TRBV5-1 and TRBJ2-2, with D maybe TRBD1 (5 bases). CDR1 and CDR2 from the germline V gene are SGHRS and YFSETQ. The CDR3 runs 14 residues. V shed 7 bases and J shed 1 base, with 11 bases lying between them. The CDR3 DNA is TGCGCCAGCGGCCCTACAGGGAACACCGGGGAGCTGTTTTTT. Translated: CASGPTGNTGELFF.

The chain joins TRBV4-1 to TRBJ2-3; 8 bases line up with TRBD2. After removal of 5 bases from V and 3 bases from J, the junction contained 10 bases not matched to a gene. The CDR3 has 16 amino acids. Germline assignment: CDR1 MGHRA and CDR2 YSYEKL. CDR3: CASSSGLAQWTDTQYF. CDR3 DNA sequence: TGCGCCAGCAGCTCTGGACTAGCCCAGTGGACAGATACGCAGTATTTT.